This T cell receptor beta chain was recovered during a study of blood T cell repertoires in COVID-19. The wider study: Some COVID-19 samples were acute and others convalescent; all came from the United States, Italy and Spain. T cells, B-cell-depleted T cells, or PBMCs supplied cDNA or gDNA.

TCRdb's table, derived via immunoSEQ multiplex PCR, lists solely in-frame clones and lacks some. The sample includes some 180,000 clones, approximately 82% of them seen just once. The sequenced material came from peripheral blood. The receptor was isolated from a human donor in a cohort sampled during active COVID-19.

CDR3: CASSRLIGSANEKLFF. The CDR3 nucleotides are TGTGCCAGCAGCCGACTCATTGGGTCGGCTAATGAAAAACTGTTTTTT. The chain employs TRBV28 and TRBJ1-4; unclear D gene. Germline V CDR1 and CDR2: MDHEN, SYDVKM. Trimming removed 6 bases at V and 3 bases at J, with 17 bases between. This CDR3 has 16 residues.